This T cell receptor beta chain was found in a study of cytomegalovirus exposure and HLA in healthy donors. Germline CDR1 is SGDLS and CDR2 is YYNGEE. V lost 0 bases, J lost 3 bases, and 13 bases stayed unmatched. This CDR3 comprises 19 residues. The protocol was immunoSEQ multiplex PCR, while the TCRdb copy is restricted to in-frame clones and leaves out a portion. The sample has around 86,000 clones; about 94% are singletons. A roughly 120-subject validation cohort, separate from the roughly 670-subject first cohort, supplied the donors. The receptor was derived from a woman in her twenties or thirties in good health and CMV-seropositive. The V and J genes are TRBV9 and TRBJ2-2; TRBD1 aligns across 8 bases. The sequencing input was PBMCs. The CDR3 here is CASSVDPSTRGRDTGELFF. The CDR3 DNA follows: TGTGCCAGCAGCGTAGATCCGTCCACCAGGGGGCGCGACACCGGGGAGCTGTTTTTT.